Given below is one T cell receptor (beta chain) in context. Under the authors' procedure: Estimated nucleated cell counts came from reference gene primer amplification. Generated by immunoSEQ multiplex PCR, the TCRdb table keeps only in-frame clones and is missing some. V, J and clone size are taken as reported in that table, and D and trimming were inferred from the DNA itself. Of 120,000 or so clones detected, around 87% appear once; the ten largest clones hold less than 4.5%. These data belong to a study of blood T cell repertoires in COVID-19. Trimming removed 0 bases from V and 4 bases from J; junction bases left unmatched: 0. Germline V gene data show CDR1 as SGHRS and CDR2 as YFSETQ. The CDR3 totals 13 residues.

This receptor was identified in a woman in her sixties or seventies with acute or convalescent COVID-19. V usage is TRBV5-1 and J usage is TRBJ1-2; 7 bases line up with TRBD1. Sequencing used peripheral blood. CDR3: CASSLDRGYGYTF. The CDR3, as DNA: TGCGCCAGCAGCTTGGACAGGGGCTATGGCTACACCTTC.